This T cell receptor (beta chain) derives from a study of blood T cells in healthy people across ages. General study findings and limits: Those diversity estimates obtained from one million T cells were thought to be underestimates.

This clonotype was counted at least ten times. Its specificity is not known. For the second PCR, which ran for roughly 7 to 11 cycles, a sample-barcoded 5' primer and a J-beta primer mix were used. One entry per CDR3 protein results from TCRdb running MiXCR on the 5' RACE reads. Among approximately 810,000 distinct CDR3 sequences listed, under 35% were seen once. The CDR3 contains 17 residues. Germline CDR1 reads SGHRS; CDR2 reads YFSETQ. J gave up 2 bases and V 0 bases, and 6 bases lay outside the gene matches. The sequence was collected from a woman at least 80 years old in good health. Material: blood. The chain carries TRBV5-1 and TRBJ2-7; TRBD2 agrees at 12 bases. The CDR3 nucleotides read TGCGCCAGCAGCTTGGACGGTCTAGCGGGGGGGACCTACGAGCAGTACTTC. Protein: CASSLDGLAGGTYEQYF.